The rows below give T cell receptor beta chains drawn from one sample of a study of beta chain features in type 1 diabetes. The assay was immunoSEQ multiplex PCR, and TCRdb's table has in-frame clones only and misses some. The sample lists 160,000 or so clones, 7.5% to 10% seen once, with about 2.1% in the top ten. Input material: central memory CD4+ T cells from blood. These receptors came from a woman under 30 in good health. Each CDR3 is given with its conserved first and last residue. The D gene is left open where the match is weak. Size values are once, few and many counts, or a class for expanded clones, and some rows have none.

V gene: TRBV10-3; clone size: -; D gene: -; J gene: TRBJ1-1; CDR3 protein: CAISESGVWGRSDTEAFF; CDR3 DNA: TGTGCCATCAGTGAGTCGGGGGTCTGGGGGCGGTCCGACACTGAAGCTTTCTTT
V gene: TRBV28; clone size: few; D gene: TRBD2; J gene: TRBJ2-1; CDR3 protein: CASSLLAGTYNEQFF; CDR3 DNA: TGTGCCAGCAGTTTACTAGCGGGGACTTACAATGAGCAGTTCTTC
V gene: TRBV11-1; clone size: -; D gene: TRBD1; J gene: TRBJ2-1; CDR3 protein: CASSSWTGRNEQFF; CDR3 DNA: TGTGCCAGCAGCTCCTGGACAGGGCGGAATGAGCAGTTCTTC
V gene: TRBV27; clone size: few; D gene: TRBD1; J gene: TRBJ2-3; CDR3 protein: CASGPWTGGEDTQYF; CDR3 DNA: TGTGCCAGCGGACCCTGGACAGGGGGCGAAGATACGCAGTATTTT
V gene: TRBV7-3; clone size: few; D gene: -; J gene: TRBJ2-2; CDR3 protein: CASSPLGGTGELFF; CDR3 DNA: TGTGCCAGCAGCCCCCTAGGGGGCACCGGGGAGCTGTTTTTT
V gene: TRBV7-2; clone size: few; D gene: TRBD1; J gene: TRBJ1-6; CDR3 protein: CASSPGTGFNSPLHF; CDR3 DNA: TGTGCCAGCAGCCCCGGGACAGGGTTTAATTCACCCCTCCACTTT
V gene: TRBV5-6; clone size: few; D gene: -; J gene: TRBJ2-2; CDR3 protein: CASSPGYSSNTGELFF; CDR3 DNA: TGTGCCAGCAGCCCGGGGTACTCATCGAACACCGGGGAGCTGTTTTTT
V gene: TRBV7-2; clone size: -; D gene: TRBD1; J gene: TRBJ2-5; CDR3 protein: CASSPTGIQETQYF; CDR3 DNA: TGTGCCAGCAGCCCGACAGGGATACAAGAGACCCAGTACTTC
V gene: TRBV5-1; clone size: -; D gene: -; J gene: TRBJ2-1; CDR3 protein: CASSLRASVLNEQFF; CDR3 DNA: TGCGCCAGCAGCTTGAGGGCTAGCGTTCTCAATGAGCAGTTCTTC
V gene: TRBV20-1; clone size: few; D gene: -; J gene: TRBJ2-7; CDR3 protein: CSASEGTGQYF; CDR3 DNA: TGCAGTGCTAGTGAGGGTACCGGGCAGTACTTC
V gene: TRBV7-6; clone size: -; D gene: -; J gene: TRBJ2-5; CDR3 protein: CASSLGSSPETQYF; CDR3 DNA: TGTGCCAGCAGCTTAGGGTCTAGCCCAGAGACCCAGTACTTC
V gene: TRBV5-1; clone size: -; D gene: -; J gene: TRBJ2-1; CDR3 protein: CASSNLGSGKDNEQFF; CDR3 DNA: TGCGCCAGCAGCAATTTAGGTTCAGGGAAGGACAATGAGCAGTTCTTC
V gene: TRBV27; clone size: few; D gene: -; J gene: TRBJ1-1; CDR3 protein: CASSRRDTYTEAFF; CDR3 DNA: TGTGCCAGCAGTCGACGGGACACCTACACTGAAGCTTTCTTT
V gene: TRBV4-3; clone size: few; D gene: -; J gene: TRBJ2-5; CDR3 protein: CASSQDVQGSRTQYF; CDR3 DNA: TGCGCCAGCAGCCAAGATGTACAGGGCTCGAGGACCCAGTACTTC
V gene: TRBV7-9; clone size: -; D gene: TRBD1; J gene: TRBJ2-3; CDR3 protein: CASSAGQGPDTQYF; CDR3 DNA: TGTGCCAGCAGCGCCGGACAGGGTCCAGATACGCAGTATTTT
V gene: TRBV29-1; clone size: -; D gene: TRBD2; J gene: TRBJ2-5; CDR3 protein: CSVSGGAEETQYF; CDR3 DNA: TGCAGCGTTAGCGGGGGGGCAGAAGAGACCCAGTACTTC
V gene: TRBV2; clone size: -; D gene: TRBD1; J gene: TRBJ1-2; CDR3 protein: CASSLDRGRGYTF; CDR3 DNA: TGTGCCAGCAGTCTGGACAGGGGGAGAGGCTACACCTTC
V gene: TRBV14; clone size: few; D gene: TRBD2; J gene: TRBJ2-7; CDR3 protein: CASSKLAGDIYEQYF; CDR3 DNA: TGTGCCAGCAGCAAACTAGCGGGGGACATCTACGAGCAGTACTTC
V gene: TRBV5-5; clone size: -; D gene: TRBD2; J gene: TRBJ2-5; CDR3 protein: CASSSLAGGQETQYF; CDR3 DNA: TGTGCCAGCAGCTCCCTAGCGGGGGGCCAAGAGACCCAGTACTTC
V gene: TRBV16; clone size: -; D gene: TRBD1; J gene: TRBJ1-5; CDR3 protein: CASSHRTGGGHQPQHF; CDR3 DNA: TGTGCCAGCAGCCATAGAACAGGGGGCGGCCATCAGCCCCAGCATTTT
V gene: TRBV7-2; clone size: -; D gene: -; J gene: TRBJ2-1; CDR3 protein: CASTPGGASYNEQFF; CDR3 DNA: TGTGCCAGTACCCCCGGGGGTGCATCCTACAATGAGCAGTTCTTC
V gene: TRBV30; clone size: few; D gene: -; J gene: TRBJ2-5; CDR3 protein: CALETGQETQYF; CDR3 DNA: TGTGCCTTGGAAACAGGGCAAGAGACCCAGTACTTC
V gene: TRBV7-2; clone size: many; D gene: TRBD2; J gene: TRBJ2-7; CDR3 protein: CASSLGGLAGAREQYF; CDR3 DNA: TGTGCCAGCAGCTTAGGGGGTTTAGCGGGGGCGCGAGAGCAGTACTTC
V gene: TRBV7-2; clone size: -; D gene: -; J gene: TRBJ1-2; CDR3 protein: CASSLESTGSRGYTF; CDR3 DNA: TGTGCCAGCAGCTTAGAATCGACGGGGTCTAGAGGCTACACCTTC
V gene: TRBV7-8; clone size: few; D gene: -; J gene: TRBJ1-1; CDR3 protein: CASSPLSGAGLVRPEAFF; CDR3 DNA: TGTGCCAGCAGCCCGCTCTCCGGTGCGGGATTAGTTCGACCAGAAGCTTTCTTT
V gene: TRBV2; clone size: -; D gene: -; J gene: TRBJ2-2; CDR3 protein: CASSPLDPGELFF; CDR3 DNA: TGTGCCAGCAGTCCTTTAGATCCCGGGGAGCTGTTTTTT
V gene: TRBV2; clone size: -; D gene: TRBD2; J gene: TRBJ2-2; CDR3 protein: CASRAGEVTGELFF; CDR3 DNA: TGTGCCAGCAGGGCGGGGGAGGTCACCGGGGAGCTGTTTTTT
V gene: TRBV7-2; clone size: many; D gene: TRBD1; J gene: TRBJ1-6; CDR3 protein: CASSLGQGLRALHF; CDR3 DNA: TGTGCCAGCAGCTTAGGACAGGGGCTTAGGGCCCTCCACTTT
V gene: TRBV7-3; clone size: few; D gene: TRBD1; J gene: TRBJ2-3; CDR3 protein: CASSYIQGQGEDTQYF; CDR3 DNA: TGTGCCAGCAGCTATATTCAGGGACAGGGGGAGGATACGCAGTATTTT
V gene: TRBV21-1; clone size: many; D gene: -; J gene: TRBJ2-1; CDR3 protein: CASSKRPAGEPSSYNEQFF; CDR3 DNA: TGTGCCAGCAGCAAACGCCCAGCGGGAGAACCAAGCTCCTACAATGAGCAGTTCTTC
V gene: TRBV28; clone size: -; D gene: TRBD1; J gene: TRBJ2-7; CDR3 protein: CASTDTGGSYEQYF; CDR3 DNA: TGTGCCAGCACCGATACAGGGGGCTCCTACGAGCAGTACTTC
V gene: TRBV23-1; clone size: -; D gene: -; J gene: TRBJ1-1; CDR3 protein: CASSQKDWKNTEAFF; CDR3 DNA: TGCGCCAGCAGTCAAAAGGACTGGAAGAACACTGAAGCTTTCTTT
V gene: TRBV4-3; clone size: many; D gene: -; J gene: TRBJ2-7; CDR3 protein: CASSQDHRQDFSYEQYF; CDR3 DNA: TGCGCCAGCAGCCAAGATCACCGACAGGACTTCTCCTACGAGCAGTACTTC
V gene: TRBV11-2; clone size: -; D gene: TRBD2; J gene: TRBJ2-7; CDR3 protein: CASSFGGGLANYEQYF; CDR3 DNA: TGTGCCAGCAGCTTCGGGGGGGGCCTAGCGAATTACGAGCAGTACTTC
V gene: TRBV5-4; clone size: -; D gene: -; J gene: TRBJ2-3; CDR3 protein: CASSTESGPNTDTQYF; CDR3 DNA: TGTGCCAGCAGCACCGAGAGCGGGCCCAACACAGATACGCAGTATTTT
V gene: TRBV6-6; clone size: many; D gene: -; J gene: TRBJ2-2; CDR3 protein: CASSYSGEPGELFF; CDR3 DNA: TGTGCCAGCAGTTACTCCGGGGAGCCCGGGGAGCTGTTTTTT
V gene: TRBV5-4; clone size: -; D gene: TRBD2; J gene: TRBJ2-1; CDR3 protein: CASASIPGSGDNEQFF; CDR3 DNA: TGTGCCAGCGCGTCCATCCCGGGTAGCGGGGACAATGAGCAGTTCTTC
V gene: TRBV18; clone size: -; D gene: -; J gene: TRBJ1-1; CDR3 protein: CASSPPSGWGTEAFF; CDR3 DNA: TGTGCCAGCTCACCACCGTCGGGGTGGGGCACTGAAGCTTTCTTT
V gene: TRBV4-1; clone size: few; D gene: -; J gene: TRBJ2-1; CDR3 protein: CASSQRTVDSEQFF; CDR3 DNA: TGCGCCAGCAGCCAGCGGACAGTCGATAGTGAGCAGTTCTTC
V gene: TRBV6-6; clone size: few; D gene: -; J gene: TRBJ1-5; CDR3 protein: CASREAGVAQPQHF; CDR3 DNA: TGTGCCAGCAGAGAGGCCGGGGTAGCTCAGCCCCAGCATTTT
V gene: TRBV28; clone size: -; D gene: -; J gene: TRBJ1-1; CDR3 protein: CASSLKYRINTEAFF; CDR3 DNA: TGTGCCAGCAGTTTAAAGTACAGGATCAACACTGAAGCTTTCTTT
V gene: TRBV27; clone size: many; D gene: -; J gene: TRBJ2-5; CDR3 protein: CASSLGGARLKTQYF; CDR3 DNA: TGTGCCAGCAGTTTAGGGGGGGCGCGTTTGAAGACCCAGTACTTC